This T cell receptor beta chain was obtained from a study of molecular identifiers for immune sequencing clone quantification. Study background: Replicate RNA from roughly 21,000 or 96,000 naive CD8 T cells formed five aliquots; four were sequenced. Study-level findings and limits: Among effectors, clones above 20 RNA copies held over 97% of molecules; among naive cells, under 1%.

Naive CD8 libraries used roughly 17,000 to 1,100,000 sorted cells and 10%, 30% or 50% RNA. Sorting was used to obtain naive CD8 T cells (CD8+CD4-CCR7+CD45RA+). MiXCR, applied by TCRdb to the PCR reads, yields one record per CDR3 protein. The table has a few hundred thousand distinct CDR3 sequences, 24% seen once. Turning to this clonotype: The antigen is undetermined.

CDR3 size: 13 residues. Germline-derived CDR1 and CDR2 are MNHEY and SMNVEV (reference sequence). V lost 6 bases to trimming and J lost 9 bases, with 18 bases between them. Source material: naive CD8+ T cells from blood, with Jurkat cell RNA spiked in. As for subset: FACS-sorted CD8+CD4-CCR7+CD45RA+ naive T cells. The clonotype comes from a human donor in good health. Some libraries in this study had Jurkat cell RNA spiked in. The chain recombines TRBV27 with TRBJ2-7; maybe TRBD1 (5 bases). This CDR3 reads CASSHQGVDAQYF. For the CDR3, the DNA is TGTGCCAGCAGCCACCAAGGGGTCGACGCGCAGTACTTC.